These 17 T cell receptor beta chains were sequenced from one sample in a study of OX40 agonist ivuxolimab in advanced cancers. Sequencing used immunoSEQ multiplex PCR; TCRdb keeps in-frame clones, though not all of them. Of 60,000 to 65,000 clones in the sample, around 90% were seen once. The source material was CD4+ or CD8+ T cells sorted from blood, sampled in a trial of the OX40 agonist ivuxolimab. The origin of the receptors is an adult with an advanced solid tumor such as melanoma, head and neck, liver or kidney cancer.

V usage is TRBV10-3 and J usage is TRBJ2-7; 9 nucleotides match TRBD2. Germline CDR1 and CDR2: ENHRY and SYGVKD. This CDR3 has 15 amino acids. The V and J ends lost 2 bases and 2 bases, in that order; junction bases with no gene match: 4. The CDR3 spells CAISEKAGGPYEQYF. CDR3 sequence (DNA): TGTGCCATCAGTGAGAAAGCGGGAGGACCCTACGAGCAGTACTTC.

This clone was observed once. The chain couples TRBV5-4 to TRBJ2-3; D tentatively fits TRBD1 or TRBD2 (6 bases each). Trimming left V 0 bases short and J 1 base short, with 15 bases between. This CDR3 comprises 17 residues. CDR1 is SGHNT, CDR2 YYREEE, per germline (reference sequence). The DNA for the CDR3 is TGTGCCAGCAGCTTGGTTGCGGCAGGGGAGGGCACAGATACGCAGTATTTT. Residues: CASSLVAAGEGTDTQYF.

V and J are TRBV7-2 and TRBJ2-5; maybe TRBD2 (6 bases). The CDR3 spans 14 residues. V was clipped by 6 bases and J by 5 bases, with 16 bases between them. The germline V gene has CDR1 SGHTA and CDR2 FQGNSA. The CDR3 sequence is CASRSLPSVETQYF. CDR3 DNA: TGTGCCAGCAGGTCCCTACCTAGCGTGGAGACCCAGTACTTC. Supplemented by reference TRBV7-2 and TRBJ2-5, the full variable domain reads GAGVSQSPSNKVTEKGKDVELRCDPISGHTALYWYRQSLGQGLEFLIYFQGNSAPDKSGLPSDRFSAERTGGSVSTLTIQRTQQEDSAVYLCASRSLPSVETQYFGPGTRLLVL.

The chain couples TRBV18 to TRBJ2-1; 10 bases agree with TRBD2. The CDR3 is 16 residues long. V was pared by 3 bases and J by 9 bases, with 11 bases of the junction left unmatched. Germline V gene data show CDR1 as KGHSH and CDR2 as LQKENI. CDR3 sequence reads: CASSPGGASGSFEQFF. The CDR3 bases are TGTGCCAGCTCACCGGGCGGGGCTAGCGGGAGTTTTGAGCAGTTCTTC. Full variable domain (missing parts from reference TRBV18 and TRBJ2-1): NAGVMQNPRHLVRRRGQEARLRCSPMKGHSHVYWYRQLPEEGLKFMVYLQKENIIDESGMPKERFSAEFPKEGPSILRIQQVVRGDSAAYFCASSPGGASGSFEQFFGPGTRLTVL.

V usage is TRBV19 and J usage is TRBJ1-5; D might be TRBD1 (5 bases). Trimming left V 1 base short and J 6 bases short, with 13 bases between. The CDR3 contains 15 residues. Germline CDR1 reads LNHDA; CDR2 reads SQIVND (reference sequence). In DNA, the CDR3 is TGTGCCAGTAGTATAGGCGGCCAGGGCGGTCAGCCCCAGCATTTT. Protein sequence: CASSIGGQGGQPQHF.

The chain joins TRBV7-2 to TRBJ2-7, with 8 positions matching TRBD2. Trimming took 5 bases from V and 2 from J; bases not matched to a gene: 8. This CDR3 region has 15 residues. The germline V gene has CDR1 SGHTA and CDR2 FQGNSA. The CDR3, as DNA: TGTGCCAGCAGCCGTACGGGAGGGTTAACCTACGAGCAGTACTTC. Its protein is CASSRTGGLTYEQYF.

The rearrangement links TRBV18 to TRBJ2-5; TRBD1 or TRBD2 may be the D gene (6 bases each). V dropped 6 bases and J dropped 1 base, with 21 bases sitting between them. The germline gives CDR1 KGHSH, CDR2 LQKENI. The CDR3 covers 17 residues. CDR3 protein: CASSLSVDRTIQETQYF. The CDR3 nucleotides read TGTGCCAGCTCCCTCTCCGTCGACAGGACTATCCAAGAGACCCAGTACTTC.

This clone was observed a few times. V is TRBV2 and J is TRBJ1-1; D is unresolved. V was shortened by 7 bases and J by 6 bases, with 18 bases between the two germline ends. This CDR3 has 14 residues. Germline values: CDR1 SNHLY, CDR2 FYNNEI. CDR3 residues: CASKDRRLRPEAFF. The CDR3 DNA follows: TGTGCCAGCAAGGATCGCAGGCTTCGGCCTGAAGCTTTCTTT.

The gene calls are TRBV30 and TRBJ1-2; D may be TRBD1 (5 bases). Germline V gives CDR1 GTSNPN, CDR2 SVGIG (reference sequence). V was cut by 8 bases and J by 4 bases, with 14 bases left in between. The CDR3 is 12 amino acids. The CDR3 DNA follows: TGTGCCAAGGGGACGGACGGCTATGGCTACACCTTC. This translates into CAKGTDGYGYTF.

The V call is TRBV10-3, the J call TRBJ2-3, with D unresolved. CDR3 length: 12 amino acids. V was clipped by 8 bases and J by 0 bases, with 6 bases between them. The germline V gene encodes CDR1 ENHRY and CDR2 SYGVKD. The CDR3 nucleotides read TGTGCCATCGCCACGAGCACAGATACGCAGTATTTT. Its protein product is CAIATSTDTQYF.

The chain carries TRBV13 and TRBJ2-7; 8 positions match TRBD2. Germline V lookup: CDR1 PRHDT, CDR2 FYEKMQ (reference sequence). CDR3 length: 15 amino acids. Unmatched junction bases numbered 12, after V lost 5 bases and J lost 6 bases. CDR3 sequence (DNA): TGTGCCAGCAGCACCACAGCGGGAGATGGACTCGAGCAGTACTTC. Translated: CASSTTAGDGLEQYF.

This clone was counted between two and nine times. The V and J genes are TRBV2 and TRBJ1-5; 8 bases fit TRBD1. J was trimmed by 2 bases and V by 5 bases; bases with no gene match: 2. Germline values: CDR1 SNHLY, CDR2 FYNNEI. The CDR3 sequence is 14 residues long. This chain's CDR3 is CASSQGAGNQPQHF. Written as DNA, the CDR3 is TGTGCCAGCAGTCAGGGGGCGGGCAATCAGCCCCAGCATTTT.

The V and J genes are TRBV7-9 and TRBJ2-7; D gene uncertain. Deletions cut 5 bases from V and 1 base from J, with 6 bases between. The CDR3 contains 12 residues. CDR1 is SEHNR and CDR2 is FQNEAQ in the germline V gene (reference sequence). The CDR3 DNA sequence: TGTGCCAGCAGCCCCGGGTCCTACGAGCAGTACTTC. It is translated as CASSPGSYEQYF. The entire variable domain, with the rest obtained from reference TRBV7-9 and TRBJ2-7, is as follows: DTGVSQNPRHKITKRGQNVTFRCDPISEHNRLYWYRQTLGQGPEFLTYFQNEAQLEKSRLLSDRFSAERPKGSFSTLEIQRTEQGDSAMYLCASSPGSYEQYFGPGTRLTVT.

The genes are TRBV7-2 and TRBJ2-3, with D possibly matching TRBD1 (5 bases). This CDR3 has 14 residues. Between the trimmed V and J ends, which lost 2 bases and 7 bases, there was a span of 13 bases. CDR1 and CDR2 from the germline V gene are SGHTA and FQGNSA. CDR3 sequence reads: CASSLSDRGHTQYF. The CDR3 DNA sequence: TGTGCCAGCAGCTTAAGTGATAGGGGCCATACGCAGTATTTT.

This clone was detected a few times. The chain combines TRBV7-9 with TRBJ1-1, with TRBD1 as a possible D gene (5 bases). CDR1 is SEHNR, CDR2 FQNEAQ, per germline (reference sequence). This CDR3 region has 16 residues. Trimming shortened V by 5 bases and J by 0 bases, and 16 bases separated the two germline ends. CDR3 protein: CASSGAKGSMNTEAFF. The CDR3 DNA reads TGTGCCAGCAGCGGAGCGAAGGGGAGTATGAACACTGAAGCTTTCTTT.

V and J are TRBV7-9 and TRBJ2-5; TRBD2 matches 7 bases. Germline assignment: CDR1 SEHNR and CDR2 FQNEAQ (reference sequence). V was clipped by 5 bases and J by 2 bases; unmatched bases: 8. There are 15 residues in the CDR3. In DNA form, the CDR3 reads TGTGCCAGCAGCCAAATGGGAGGGCAGCAAGAGACCCAGTACTTC. It codes for CASSQMGGQQETQYF. Combining the CDR3 with reference TRBV7-9 and TRBJ2-5 gives the whole variable domain DTGVSQNPRHKITKRGQNVTFRCDPISEHNRLYWYRQTLGQGPEFLTYFQNEAQLEKSRLLSDRFSAERPKGSFSTLEIQRTEQGDSAMYLCASSQMGGQQETQYFGPGTRLLVL.

The chain has TRBV9 and TRBJ2-1, with D tentatively TRBD2 (6 bases). Trimming stripped 0 bases from V and 4 bases from J, with 11 bases between. Germline CDR1 and CDR2: SGDLS and YYNGEE. This CDR3 has 15 residues. This chain's CDR3 is CASSVAGVQYNEQFF. The CDR3 bases are TGTGCCAGCAGCGTAGCGGGAGTTCAGTACAATGAGCAGTTCTTC. Full variable domain (outside the CDR3, taken from reference TRBV9 and TRBJ2-1): DSGVTQTPKHLITATGQRVTLRCSPRSGDLSVYWYQQSLDQGLQFLIQYYNGEERAKGNILERFSAQQFPDLHSELNLSSLELGDSALYFCASSVAGVQYNEQFFGPGTRLTVL.